Following are 24 T cell receptor beta chains from one sample sequenced in a study of CD8 T cells in ankylosing spondylitis. Via MiXCR, TCRdb re-called the 5' RACE reads, giving one row per CDR3 protein. The top ten clones hold approximately 14% of a sample with about 350,000 distinct CDR3 sequences, approximately 22% of them seen once. The sequencing sample was made of blood, either unsorted or a sorted T cell fraction (not recorded which). These receptor sequences come from a male donor with ankylosing spondylitis or in good health (not recorded which).

The table lists this clonotype with a few counts. This rearrangement joins TRBV5-5 to TRBJ1-2; no clear D gene. CDR1 SGHKS and CDR2 YYEKEE come from the germline V gene (reference sequence). This CDR3 is 13 amino acids long. The V end lost 4 bases, the J end lost 4 bases, and 11 bases lay between the germline ends. CDR3 region: CASSVGPPYGYTF. The DNA for the CDR3 is TGTGCCAGCAGCGTAGGACCGCCCTATGGCTACACCTTC.

This chain links TRBV12-3 or TRBV12-4 with TRBJ1-5; D is unresolved. V was shortened by 6 bases and J by 2 bases, with 11 bases between the two germline ends. The CDR3 sequence is 14 residues long. The CDR3, as DNA: TGTGCCAGCAGCCAGGCGCCTGGCAATCAGCCCCAGCATTTT. This encodes CASSQAPGNQPQHF.

This clonotype was picked up a small number of times. The chain recombines TRBV20-1 with TRBJ2-2, with 13 bases fitting TRBD2. CDR1 is DFQATT and CDR2 is SNEGSKA in the germline V gene (reference sequence). The CDR3 consists of 17 residues. V lost 6 bases and J lost 0; bases outside the gene matches: 7. CDR3 in DNA: TGCAGTGCAAACGGGACTAGCGGGGCTACGAACACCGGGGAGCTGTTTTTT. Translated, it gives CSANGTSGATNTGELFF.

The chain is built from TRBV12-3 or TRBV12-4 and TRBJ2-1; 10 positions agree with TRBD2. Trimming at V came to 5 bases and at J to 9 bases, leaving 10 bases not matched to a gene. This CDR3 is 15 amino acids long. The chain's CDR3 is CASSPLAGAGGEQFF. DNA of the CDR3: TGTGCCAGCAGTCCCCTAGCGGGGGCAGGGGGTGAGCAGTTCTTC.

In its sample, this clonotype was seen once. The rearrangement uses TRBV4-2 and TRBJ2-1; 10 bases line up with TRBD1. There are 18 residues in the CDR3. CDR1 is LGHNA, CDR2 YNFKEQ, per germline. J gave up 3 bases and V 3 bases, and 11 bases lay outside the gene matches. In DNA, the CDR3 is TGTGCCAGCAGCCACCGATCGGACAGGGGGGCGTTCTACAATGAGCAGTTCTTC. It encodes CASSHRSDRGAFYNEQFF.

The chain is built from TRBV12-3 or TRBV12-4 and TRBJ2-1, with 11 bases matching TRBD2. Losses at the gene ends were 8 bases for V and 4 bases for J; bases not matched to a gene: 13. This CDR3 is built from 17 residues. CDR3 sequence: CASASGGTTNPYNEQFF. CDR3 sequence (DNA): TGTGCCAGCGCTAGCGGGGGGACGACTAACCCATACAATGAGCAGTTCTTC.

A few counts support this clonotype. The V gene is TRBV4-1, the J gene TRBJ2-5, with unresolved D. Trimming shortened V by 4 bases and J by 1 base, and 10 bases separated the two germline ends. Germline assignment: CDR1 MGHRA and CDR2 YSYEKL. This CDR3 contains 14 residues. The CDR3 protein is CASSLRWAQETQYF. CDR3 coding DNA: TGCGCCAGCAGCCTCCGTTGGGCCCAAGAGACCCAGTACTTC.

This clonotype has more than one count but fewer than ten. This chain joins TRBV15 and TRBJ2-2; TRBD2 agrees at 8 bases. The V gene's germline CDR1 is LNHNV and CDR2 YYDKDF (reference sequence). J gave up 1 base and V 8 bases, and 9 bases lay outside the gene matches. The CDR3 contains 16 residues. Here the CDR3 reads CATRRLAGMNTGELFF. CDR3 nucleotide sequence: TGTGCCACCCGGAGGTTAGCGGGGATGAACACCGGGGAGCTGTTTTTT.

The rearrangement links TRBV12-3 or TRBV12-4 to TRBJ1-4; tentative D call: TRBD1 (5 bases). Trimming pared 5 bases from V and 3 bases from J, leaving 10 bases between. The CDR3 is 14 amino acids. The CDR3 nucleotides read TGTGCCAGCAGTCGGGGGTTTGCTAATGAAAAACTGTTTTTT. Its protein is CASSRGFANEKLFF.

The chain carries TRBV12-3 or TRBV12-4 and TRBJ2-3; TRBD1 or TRBD2 may be the D gene (5 bases each). This CDR3 is built from 15 residues. The V end was cut by 3 bases, the J end by 0 bases, with 10 bases between. The CDR3 DNA reads TGTGCCAGCAGTTTGTACGGGGCCAGCACAGATACGCAGTATTTT. Translating gives CASSLYGASTDTQYF.

V gene TRBV30 combines with J gene TRBJ2-5; TRBD2 might be the D (7 bases). The ends were cut back, 4 bases at V and 5 bases at J, with 23 bases in the middle. This CDR3 comprises 16 residues. CDR1 is GTSNPN, CDR2 SVGIG, per germline (reference sequence). The CDR3 sequence is CAWTEGGGLGWETQYF. The CDR3 DNA follows: TGTGCCTGGACTGAGGGGGGGGGCCTAGGTTGGGAGACCCAGTACTTC.

This rearrangement joins TRBV20-1 to TRBJ1-4; the match to TRBD1 covers 7 bases. The CDR3 has 13 residues. V lost 0 bases and J lost 11; bases outside the gene matches: 6. The germline CDR1 and CDR2 sequences are DFQATT and SNEGSKA (reference sequence). In nucleotides, the CDR3 is TGCAGTGCTAGAGACTTAACAGGGGACAAACTGTTTTTT. It codes for CSARDLTGDKLFF.

There are a few counts of this clonotype. The chain has TRBV3-1 and TRBJ2-1, with 7 bases aligning to TRBD2. The junction had 10 bases not matched to a gene; V was cut back by 5 bases and J by 6 bases. Germline V gene sequence: CDR1 LGHDT, CDR2 YNNKEL (reference sequence). The CDR3 runs 15 residues. The CDR3 nucleotides read TGTGCCAGCAGCTTAAGGGACTACGACCTCAATGAGCAGTTCTTC. Translating it yields CASSLRDYDLNEQFF.

The V call is TRBV14, the J call TRBJ2-3; D tentatively reads TRBD1 or TRBD2 (6 bases each). This CDR3 has 14 residues. Trimming took 1 base from V and 6 from J, leaving 11 bases between them. Germline lookup yields CDR1 SGHDN and CDR2 FVKESK. For the CDR3, the DNA is TGTGCCAGCAGCCAAGCGGGGGCTGGCGATACGCAGTATTTT. Its translation is CASSQAGAGDTQYF.

The chain employs TRBV2 and TRBJ2-7; weak D call: TRBD2 (5 bases). V was shortened by 3 bases and J by 3 bases, with 9 bases between the two germline ends. The germline V gene has CDR1 SNHLY and CDR2 FYNNEI. This CDR3 has 13 amino acids. Written as DNA, the CDR3 is TGTGCCAGCAGTGAGACCGGGGACTACGAGCAGTACTTC. Amino acids: CASSETGDYEQYF.

The V gene is TRBV30, the J gene TRBJ2-7, with a weak D call TRBD1 (5 bases). Germline loops: CDR1 GTSNPN, CDR2 SVGIG (reference sequence). Trimming left V 0 bases short and J 3 bases short, with 9 bases between. This CDR3 spans 13 amino acids. CDR3 coding DNA: TGTGCCTGGAGTGTGGGGCAGAACTACGAGCAGTACTTC. Encoded protein: CAWSVGQNYEQYF.

This clonotype has just a few counts. The chain links TRBV29-1 to TRBJ1-2, with D uncertain. The CDR3 contains 13 residues. CDR1 and CDR2 from the germline V gene are SQVTM and ANQGSEA. V was pared by 1 base and J by 4 bases, with 10 bases between. The CDR3 sequence is CSVEVAGTYGYTF. CDR3 sequence (DNA): TGCAGCGTTGAAGTTGCGGGAACCTATGGCTACACCTTC. Together with reference TRBV29-1 and TRBJ1-2, the CDR3 gives the full variable domain: SAVISQKPSRDICQRGTSLTIQCQVDSQVTMMFWYRQQPGQSLTLIATANQGSEATYESGFVIDKFPISRPNLTFSTLTVSNMSPEDSSIYLCSVEVAGTYGYTFGSGTRLTVV.

This clonotype was seen more than once but under ten times. The chain employs TRBV28 and TRBJ2-1, with D tentatively TRBD2 (5 bases). This CDR3 comprises 15 residues. V lost 3 bases, J lost 1 base, and 10 bases lay in between. Per the germline V gene, CDR1 is MDHEN and CDR2 is SYDVKM. The CDR3 DNA follows: TGTGCCAGCAGTTTCCGGGGAATATCCTACAATGAGCAGTTCTTC. Residues: CASSFRGISYNEQFF. The full variable domain, completed using reference TRBV28 and TRBJ2-1, is DVKVTQSSRYLVKRTGEKVFLECVQDMDHENMFWYRQDPGLGLRLIYFSYDVKMKEKGDIPEGYSVSREKKERFSLILESASTNQTSMYLCASSFRGISYNEQFFGPGTRLTVL.

The gene calls are TRBV12-3 or TRBV12-4 and TRBJ1-2, with a possible D match to TRBD1 (6 bases). V lost 5 bases to trimming and J lost 4 bases, with 11 bases between them. CDR3 length: 13 amino acids. The CDR3 protein is CASSPGASYGYTF. The DNA for the CDR3 is TGTGCCAGCAGTCCAGGGGCCTCCTATGGCTACACCTTC.

This chain connects TRBV12-3 or TRBV12-4 to TRBJ1-4; possible D gene TRBD1, 6 bases. This CDR3 spans 15 amino acids. Trimming pared 4 bases from V and 8 bases from J, leaving 17 bases between. Here the CDR3 reads CASSSTGGAGEKLFF. The CDR3 DNA reads TGTGCCAGCAGTTCTACGGGGGGCGCTGGGGAAAAACTGTTTTTT.

This clonotype has a count of ten or more. The gene calls are TRBV12-3 or TRBV12-4 and TRBJ1-1; TRBD1 is a possible D gene (5 bases). This CDR3 is built from 14 residues. The ends were cut back, 1 base at V and 5 bases at J, with 11 bases in the middle. DNA for the CDR3: TGTGCCAGCAGTTTAGAGGGGCGGCTAACTGAAGCTTTCTTT. Residues: CASSLEGRLTEAFF.

This clonotype has only a few counts. This chain connects TRBV10-2 to TRBJ2-7; 8 positions match TRBD2. The CDR3 extends over 17 amino acids. V lost 8 bases to trimming and J lost 0 bases; unmatched junction nucleotides: 15. Germline lookup yields CDR1 WSHSY and CDR2 SAAADI. For the CDR3, the DNA is TGCGCCAGCCGGGGTAGCGGGACCTTTACCAGCTCCTACGAGCAGTACTTC. As protein: CASRGSGTFTSSYEQYF.

The chain employs TRBV29-1 and TRBJ2-5; no clear D gene. The CDR3 extends over 12 amino acids. Germline V gives CDR1 SQVTM, CDR2 ANQGSEA. V was pared by 3 bases and J by 5 bases, with 10 bases between. This CDR3 is CSVEKGGETQYF. The CDR3 DNA follows: TGCAGCGTTGAGAAGGGCGGTGAGACCCAGTACTTC.

The chain employs TRBV12-3 or TRBV12-4 and TRBJ2-7, with D possibly TRBD1 on 6 matching bases. Trimming removed 7 bases from V and 5 bases from J, with 18 bases in between. This CDR3 spans 14 amino acids. In nucleotides, the CDR3 is TGTGCCAGCACCCAGGGGCCCCCGGTCGACGAGCAGTACTTC. As protein: CASTQGPPVDEQYF.